Shown below are 13 T cell receptor beta chains from a single sample sequenced in a study of T cells after yellow fever vaccination. TCRdb analysed the 5' RACE reads with MiXCR anew, one entry per CDR3 protein. This sample has 450,000 to 600,000 distinct CDR3 sequences; about a sixth occur once, and the top ten carry roughly a sixth. Here the sequenced sample was PBMCs, taken 4 to 6 days after the first yellow fever vaccination. The receptors were gathered from a man younger than 35 who received the YFV17D yellow fever vaccine.

In this sample, this clonotype turned up many times. The gene calls are TRBV4-1 and TRBJ1-2; D uncertain. The CDR3 has 11 amino acids. V lost 1 base and J 8 bases, leaving 5 bases between the germline ends. CDR1 and CDR2 (germline): MGHRA, YSYEKL. The CDR3 sequence: CASSQGRGYTF. Here the CDR3 DNA reads TGCGCCAGCAGCCAAGGCCGGGGCTACACCTTC.

The chain carries TRBV4-3 and TRBJ2-3, with TRBD2 matching over 10 bases. From germline, CDR1 is LGHNA and CDR2 YSLEER. The CDR3 is made up of 19 amino acids. V lost 4 bases, J lost 3 bases, and 16 bases stayed unmatched. The CDR3 here is CASSLKLSGGALGTDTQYF. For the CDR3, the DNA is TGCGCCAGCAGCCTCAAATTGAGCGGGGGGGCCTTAGGGACAGATACGCAGTATTTT.

There are a few counts of this clonotype. The chain is built from TRBV11-2 and TRBJ2-1, with 10 positions matching TRBD2. The CDR3 has 21 amino acids. After removal of 1 base from V and 0 bases from J, the junction contained 15 bases not matched to a gene. The germline CDR1 and CDR2 sequences are SGHAT and FQNNGV. The CDR3 region is CASSLGVRITSGTSSYNEQFF. The DNA of the CDR3 is TGTGCCAGCAGCTTAGGCGTTCGCATTACTAGCGGGACTAGCTCCTACAATGAGCAGTTCTTC.

The chain couples TRBV18 to TRBJ2-3; D is ambiguous. The germline V and J ends were trimmed by 4 bases and 1 base, with 9 bases remaining between them. The CDR3 totals 14 residues. CDR1 is KGHSH and CDR2 is LQKENI in the germline V gene. The CDR3 sequence is CASSQSGGTDTQYF. In DNA form, the CDR3 reads TGTGCCAGCTCACAGAGTGGAGGCACAGATACGCAGTATTTT.

This clonotype has more than one count but fewer than ten. This chain joins TRBV12-3 or TRBV12-4 and TRBJ2-5; 11 bases agree with TRBD2. The ends lost 6 bases at V and 7 bases at J; junction bases unmatched: 7. The CDR3 has 14 residues. This CDR3 reads CASSLTSGVRTQYF. The CDR3 DNA is TGTGCCAGCAGCCTGACTAGCGGGGTGAGGACCCAGTACTTC.

V is TRBV7-9 and J is TRBJ2-1; D is tentatively TRBD1 or TRBD2 (5 bases each). The ends were cut back, 5 bases at V and 10 bases at J, with 15 bases in the middle. The CDR3 extends over 13 amino acids. Per germline, CDR1 SEHNR and CDR2 FQNEAQ (reference sequence). CDR3 amino acids: CASSRDGPIEQFF. In nucleotides, the CDR3 is TGTGCCAGCAGCCGGGACGGCCCAATAGAGCAGTTCTTC.

The chain couples TRBV12-3 or TRBV12-4 to TRBJ1-2; tentative D call: TRBD1 (5 bases). The CDR3 sequence is 14 residues long. V was pared by 3 bases and J by 2 bases, with 10 bases between. CDR3 sequence reads: CASSLFPGNYGYTF. The CDR3 DNA follows: TGTGCCAGCAGTTTGTTTCCAGGGAACTATGGCTACACCTTC.

The chain joins TRBV4-3 to TRBJ2-2; D remains unclear. The V and J ends lost 4 bases and 3 bases respectively, with 12 bases between them. The CDR3 is made up of 15 amino acids. In germline, CDR1 is LGHNA, CDR2 YSLEER. Here the CDR3 DNA reads TGCGCCAGCAGCCCACGTGTCTGGGACACCGGGGAGCTGTTTTTT. Its translation is CASSPRVWDTGELFF.

This clonotype was detected a few times. V is TRBV5-1 and J is TRBJ2-3; D remains ambiguous. V dropped 0 bases and J dropped 4 bases, with 9 bases sitting between them. Germline V lookup: CDR1 SGHRS, CDR2 YFSETQ. The CDR3 has 14 residues. CDR3 region: CASSLAPGPDTQYF. In nucleotides, the CDR3 is TGCGCCAGCAGCTTGGCCCCGGGCCCAGATACGCAGTATTTT.

This clonotype was observed a few times. The chain employs TRBV20-1 and TRBJ2-1, with D perhaps TRBD2 (6 bases). This CDR3 comprises 14 residues. CDR1 and CDR2 (germline): DFQATT, SNEGSKA (reference sequence). V lost 3 bases and J lost 7, with 16 bases in between. This CDR3 is CSARGGSPRNEQFF. The CDR3 bases are TGCAGTGCTAGGGGGGGAAGCCCGAGGAATGAGCAGTTCTTC.

This rearrangement joins TRBV5-6 to TRBJ1-1, with D perhaps TRBD1 (5 bases). Germline CDR1 reads SGHDT; CDR2 reads YYEEEE. The length of the CDR3 is 13 residues. Trimming stripped 4 bases from V and 3 bases from J, with 10 bases between. DNA of the CDR3: TGTGCCAGCAGCGGGGAAGGGGACACTGAAGCTTTCTTT. Its translation is CASSGEGDTEAFF.

This clonotype showed up just a few times. This chain links TRBV10-3 with TRBJ1-2; TRBD1 agrees at 10 bases. The CDR3 totals 14 residues. The germline V gene has CDR1 ENHRY and CDR2 SYGVKD. The V and J ends lost 4 bases and 4 bases, in that order; junction bases with no gene match: 3. The chain's CDR3 is CAISGGDRGYGYTF. DNA for the CDR3: TGTGCCATCAGTGGGGGGGACAGGGGCTATGGCTACACCTTC.

Only a few counts were recorded for this clonotype. The gene calls are TRBV6-2 or TRBV6-3 and TRBJ2-5; 8 bases agree with TRBD1. This CDR3 has 15 amino acids. Germline assignment: CDR1 MNHEY and CDR2 SVGEGT. V lost 1 base, J lost 5 bases, and 6 bases stayed unmatched. DNA of the CDR3: TGTGCCAGCAGTTACTGGACAGGGCGAGGGGAGACCCAGTACTTC. Its protein is CASSYWTGRGETQYF.